This TCR beta chain was retrieved from a study of OX40 agonist ivuxolimab in advanced cancers. At the level of the study: Three patients, one with hepatocellular carcinoma and two with cutaneous melanoma, achieved partial responses.

General study points: Both blood CD4+ and CD8+ T cells showed clonal growth by week 6 at 0.1 to 3.0 mg/kg. Determination of antigen specificity was not performed for the expanded peripheral T cells.

Patients who had autoimmune disease history or got systemic immunosuppression were left out. Worth noting for this clone: No antigen is known for it.

The method was immunoSEQ multiplex PCR; TCRdb's version includes in-frame clones alone and lacks a portion of them. The sample lists 22,000 or so clones, 70% to 90% seen once, with 20% to 30% in the top ten. The CDR3 runs 16 residues. CDR1 and CDR2 (germline): MNHNS, SASEGT. V lost 1 base to trimming and J lost 4 bases, with 15 bases between them. The origin of this receptor is an adult with an advanced solid tumor such as melanoma, head and neck, liver or kidney cancer. The sequencing used CD4+ or CD8+ T cells sorted from blood, collected in a trial of the OX40 agonist ivuxolimab. The chain combines TRBV6-1 with TRBJ2-3; perhaps TRBD2 as D (7 bases). This CDR3 reads CASSEEGGGDADTQYF. CDR3 in DNA: TGTGCCAGCAGTGAAGAGGGGGGGGGTGACGCAGATACGCAGTATTTT.